This T cell receptor (beta chain) was sequenced for a study of T cells in Graves' hyperthyroidism and ophthalmopathy. Study-level background: Peripheral blood samples were taken at initial diagnosis, prior to any treatment.

Remarks on this clonotype: Since a much larger clone is just one base distant, this may be a read error.

Amplified TCR beta CDR3 regions derived from RNA transcripts. First-round RT-PCR of the TCR CDR3 relied on the HTBI primer set. One entry per CDR3 protein, called by TCRdb with MiXCR from the multiplex PCR reads. In the table there are around 620,000 distinct CDR3 sequences, 12% to 15% of which are singletons. The V gene's germline CDR1 is LGHDT and CDR2 YNNKEL (reference sequence). V lost 4 bases to trimming and J lost 6 bases; unmatched junction nucleotides: 7. The length of the CDR3 is 15 residues. The rearrangement links TRBV3-1 to TRBJ1-4, with TRBD1 matching 8 bases. This TCR derives from a woman aged 18-30 years with Graves' ophthalmopathy. The sequenced sample was blood. The DNA of the CDR3 is TGTGCCAGCAGCCTTACCAGGGGGCGGCATGAAAAACTGTTTTTT. This codes for CASSLTRGRHEKLFF.